A single sample is the source of the 16 T cell receptor beta chains below, sequenced in a study of T cells in Graves' hyperthyroidism and ophthalmopathy. It was RNA transcripts that yielded the amplified TCR beta CDR3 regions. When the TCR CDR3 underwent first-round RT-PCR, the HTBI primer set was used. MiXCR, applied by TCRdb to the multiplex PCR reads, yields one record per CDR3 protein. The sample carries under 800,000 distinct CDR3 sequences, about 14% recorded once. Material for sequencing was blood. The receptors derive from a woman younger than 35 with Graves' hyperthyroidism.

This clonotype occurred many times. The rearrangement joins TRBV7-3 to TRBJ2-4; possible D gene TRBD2, 5 bases. The CDR3 sequence is 15 residues long. Germline V gives CDR1 SGHTA, CDR2 FQGTGA. V dropped 0 bases and J dropped 3 bases, with 9 bases sitting between them. The CDR3 is CASSLTPGIKNIQYF. CDR3 nucleotide sequence: TGTGCCAGCAGCTTAACCCCCGGGATCAAAAACATTCAGTACTTC.

This clonotype was seen a handful of times. This rearrangement joins TRBV6-1 to TRBJ2-7, with TRBD2 as a possible D gene (6 bases). V shed 5 bases and J shed 2 bases, with 16 bases lying between them. There are 15 residues in the CDR3. Germline CDR1 MNHNS, CDR2 SASEGT. This CDR3 reads CASSPWRGSAYEQYF. In DNA form, the CDR3 reads TGTGCCAGCAGTCCCTGGAGGGGCTCAGCCTACGAGCAGTACTTC.

This clonotype was seen repeatedly, ten times or more. The V call is TRBV2, the J call TRBJ1-2; D call uncertain. Germline CDR1 is SNHLY and CDR2 is FYNNEI. Trimming shortened V by 7 bases and J by 2 bases, and 8 bases separated the two germline ends. The CDR3 consists of 12 residues. The DNA of the CDR3 is TGTGCCAGCAAGAAAAGCAACTATGGCTACACCTTC. It specifies CASKKSNYGYTF.

This clonotype was seen more than once but under ten times. The chain recombines TRBV20-1 with TRBJ2-7, with TRBD2 matching over 10 bases. Germline V gene lookup returns CDR1 DFQATT and CDR2 SNEGSKA (reference sequence). Losses at the gene ends were 0 bases for V and 6 bases for J; bases not matched to a gene: 8. This CDR3 is built from 15 residues. The CDR3 reads CSARDPLAGAREQYF. The CDR3 DNA is TGCAGTGCTAGAGATCCCCTAGCGGGAGCGCGCGAGCAGTACTTC.

This clonotype was seen repeatedly, ten times or more. This sequence joins TRBV29-1 and TRBJ2-2; no clear D. CDR1 is SQVTM and CDR2 is ANQGSEA in the germline V gene. CDR3 length equals 11 residues. V was clipped by 3 bases and J by 6 bases, with 5 bases between them. CDR3 coding DNA: TGCAGCGTTGAGAAGGCCGGGGAGCTGTTTTTT. Translation gives CSVEKAGELFF.

The CDR3 loop is CASSVATGPTNYGYTF. DNA of the CDR3: TGTGCCAGCAGCGTAGCCACAGGACCCACTAACTATGGCTACACCTTC. The chain links TRBV9 to TRBJ1-2; possible D gene TRBD1, 5 bases. The V gene's germline CDR1 is SGDLS and CDR2 YYNGEE. This CDR3 is 16 amino acids long. V was cut by 0 bases and J by 0 bases, with 12 bases left in between.

This clonotype was seen at least ten times. The CDR3, as DNA: TGTGCCAGCATCAATCCACTAGCGCGATCCTACAATGAGCAGTTCTTC. It yields the protein CASINPLARSYNEQFF. The chain uses TRBV6-2 or TRBV6-3 and TRBJ2-1, with TRBD2 matching over 7 bases. The CDR3 runs 16 residues. The V gene's germline CDR1 is MNHEY and CDR2 SVGEGT. Trimming cost V 7 bases and J 1 base; bases outside gene matches: 10.

This clonotype turned up a few times. The chain employs TRBV20-1 and TRBJ2-7; possibly TRBD1 or TRBD2 for D (5 bases each). Germline assignment: CDR1 DFQATT and CDR2 SNEGSKA (reference sequence). V gave up 0 bases and J gave up 3 bases, with 18 bases separating them. CDR3 length: 16 amino acids. CDR3 in amino acids: CSARDLWGTKFYEQYF. CDR3 in DNA: TGCAGTGCTAGAGATTTGTGGGGGACCAAATTCTACGAGCAGTACTTC.

This clonotype was recorded at least ten times. V gene TRBV5-1 combines with J gene TRBJ1-4; D gene ambiguous. V dropped 0 bases and J dropped 8 bases, with 11 bases sitting between them. Germline values: CDR1 SGHRS, CDR2 YFSETQ. The CDR3 loop spans 14 amino acids. Here the CDR3 DNA reads TGCGCCAGCAGCTTGGCCCCGGGCGACGAAAAACTGTTTTTT. Translating it yields CASSLAPGDEKLFF.

This clonotype was detected ten times or more. The chain is built from TRBV3-1 and TRBJ2-7, with 8 bases that match TRBD2. V was pared by 0 bases and J by 3 bases, with 4 bases of the junction left unmatched. The CDR3 has 15 residues. Germline CDR1 is LGHDT and CDR2 is YNNKEL (reference sequence). The CDR3 reads CASSQEIAGIYEQYF. The CDR3 DNA reads as TGTGCCAGCAGCCAAGAAATAGCGGGGATCTACGAGCAGTACTTC.

The rearrangement uses TRBV6-2 or TRBV6-3 and TRBJ2-7, with 11 bases matching TRBD1. The CDR3 sequence is 14 residues long. V dropped 7 bases and J dropped 6; count of bases not matched to a gene: 8. Germline lookup yields CDR1 MNHEY and CDR2 SVGEGT. The CDR3 reads CASTPDRGRSEQYF. In nucleotides, the CDR3 is TGTGCCAGCACCCCGGACAGGGGGCGCAGCGAGCAGTACTTC.

This clonotype was detected many times. The J gene is TRBJ2-7, the V gene TRBV15; D is unclear. CDR1 LNHNV and CDR2 YYDKDF come from the germline V gene (reference sequence). This CDR3 contains 13 residues. Trimming took 5 bases from V and 3 from J, leaving 11 bases between them. In DNA, the CDR3 is TGTGCCACCAGCCGACATCCTTTCTACGAGCAGTACTTC. Its protein product is CATSRHPFYEQYF.

Many counts were recorded for this clonotype. The chain combines TRBV28 with TRBJ2-7; 14 bases fit TRBD2. V was clipped by 4 bases and J by 1 base; unmatched bases: 9. There are 18 residues in the CDR3. The germline V gene encodes CDR1 MDHEN and CDR2 SYDVKM. Here the CDR3 reads CASSSGLAGVAFSYEQYF. CDR3 DNA: TGTGCCAGCAGTTCGGGACTAGCGGGAGTAGCGTTTTCCTACGAGCAGTACTTC.

This clonotype was seen at least ten times. For the CDR3, the DNA is TGTGCCAGCAGCGATTATGGGTATGGCTACACCTTC. Its protein product is CASSDYGYGYTF. The chain is built from TRBV9 and TRBJ1-2; D is uncertain. Deletions cut 3 bases from V and 5 bases from J, with 8 bases between. Germline V lookup: CDR1 SGDLS, CDR2 YYNGEE. This CDR3 is 12 amino acids long.

This clonotype was recorded at least ten times. The chain recombines TRBV9 with TRBJ1-2; D unresolved. CDR1 is SGDLS and CDR2 is YYNGEE in the germline V gene. This CDR3 comprises 15 residues. The germline V and J ends were trimmed by 5 bases and 0 bases, with 14 bases remaining between them. DNA of the CDR3: TGTGCCAGCAGTCCAAGCACAGCCACTAACTATGGCTACACCTTC. Translation gives CASSPSTATNYGYTF.

This clonotype occurred many times. The chain recombines TRBV4-1 with TRBJ1-1; no clear D. The CDR3 is made up of 15 amino acids. The V end lost 8 bases, the J end lost 0 bases, and 16 bases lay between the germline ends. The germline V gene has CDR1 MGHRA and CDR2 YSYEKL. The CDR3 is CASSEWEVMNTEAFF. The CDR3 DNA follows: TGCGCCAGCTCGGAATGGGAGGTGATGAACACTGAAGCTTTCTTT.